The text below deals with one T cell receptor (beta chain). Antigen specificity is unknown. Each bulk PBMC sample had approximately 0.35 ug DNA loaded. Data came from immunoSEQ multiplex PCR; TCRdb stores just in-frame clones and leaves some out. The data show 15,000 or so clones, around 88% seen once. The data were obtained in a study of blood T cell dynamics during melanoma immunotherapy. On the study more broadly: Patients with metastatic melanoma got pembrolizumab or nivolumab-ipilimumab as first-line care.

Time point: week 3, after first cycle of checkpoint inhibitor. One draw preceded checkpoint blockade; another followed its first cycle at week 3. Findings and limits, study-wide: Whether repertoire-driving clones were melanoma-specific could not be determined.

The CDR3 is made up of 11 amino acids. The germline V and J ends were trimmed by 4 bases and 11 bases, with 11 bases remaining between them. Germline V lookup: CDR1 SGHAT, CDR2 FQDESV (reference sequence). This sequence originates from a human donor with melanoma. The rearrangement links TRBV11-1 to TRBJ1-1; no clear D. This specimen was blood, taken from a patient treated with checkpoint blockade. As DNA, the CDR3 is TGTGCCAGCAGCTCGCCTTACTCGGCTTTCTTT. It codes for CASSSPYSAFF.